A selection of T cell receptor beta chains follows, all from one sample in a study of beta chain features in type 1 diabetes. Assay: immunoSEQ multiplex PCR; the TCRdb copy retains only in-frame clones and omits some. The table lists more than 300,000 clones, around an eighth of them singletons. Material for sequencing was naive CD4+ T cells from blood. These TCRs come from a man between 18 and 29 years old in good health. The CDR3 runs from the conserved cysteine through the conserved F or W. Fields, in order: D gene, clone size, V gene, J gene, CDR3 protein, CDR3 DNA. D genes are given only for firm matches. Clone size is given for some rows only: seen once, a few or many times, or a class if the clone is expanded.

TRBD1,few,TRBV29-1,TRBJ2-1,CSVDGTGVHNEQFF,TGCAGCGTTGATGGGACAGGGGTTCACAATGAGCAGTTCTTC
NA,NA,TRBV4-1,TRBJ1-5,CASSQETARQPQHF,TGCGCCAGCAGCCAGGAGACCGCCCGTCAGCCCCAGCATTTT
TRBD1,few,TRBV12-5,TRBJ1-1,CASFGTVNTEAFF,TGTGCTAGTTTTGGGACAGTGAACACTGAAGCTTTCTTT
TRBD1,few,TRBV27,TRBJ1-1,CASSKTGATEAFF,TGTGCCAGCAGTAAGACAGGGGCCACTGAAGCTTTCTTT
TRBD1,NA,TRBV28,TRBJ1-2,CASSLGGGNYGYTF,TGTGCCAGCAGTTTAGGAGGGGGCAACTATGGCTACACCTTC
NA,NA,TRBV5-1,TRBJ2-5,CASSGSAGAQETQYF,TGCGCCAGCAGCGGTTCTGCTGGGGCCCAAGAGACCCAGTACTTC
NA,few,TRBV7-2,TRBJ2-7,CASSLYSAGPRSGEQYF,TGTGCCAGCAGCTTATATTCCGCGGGTCCCCGGTCGGGCGAGCAGTACTTC
NA,few,TRBV6-5,TRBJ1-1,CASSYSVGARTEAFF,TGTGCCAGCAGTTACTCGGTAGGGGCGCGCACTGAAGCTTTCTTT
NA,NA,TRBV2,TRBJ2-7,CASIMGRYEQYF,TGTGCCAGCATTATGGGGAGATACGAGCAGTACTTC
NA,few,TRBV18,TRBJ2-7,CASSPTAATYEQYF,TGTGCCAGCTCACCGACAGCCGCCACCTACGAGCAGTACTTC
NA,few,TRBV5-6,TRBJ1-5,CASSLGGLAPSQHF,TGTGCCAGCAGCTTGGGGGGGCTTGCCCCATCCCAGCATTTT
TRBD2,NA,TRBV5-4,TRBJ2-1,CASSLAGGTPWTQFF,TGTGCCAGCAGCCTAGCGGGAGGGACCCCCTGGACGCAGTTCTTC
NA,few,TRBV7-2,TRBJ2-7,CASSFRGSSSYEQYF,TGTGCCAGCAGTTTCCGGGGATCGAGCTCCTACGAGCAGTACTTC
NA,few,TRBV9,TRBJ2-2,CASSVWAGSVPGELFF,TGTGCCAGCAGCGTATGGGCGGGAAGTGTCCCCGGGGAGCTGTTTTTT
TRBD2,few,TRBV9,TRBJ2-1,CASSGGGTSAYNEQFF,TGTGCCAGCAGCGGGGGTGGGACTAGCGCTTACAATGAGCAGTTCTTC
TRBD2,few,TRBV10-3,TRBJ2-3,CAISGNPGTSGTDTQYF,TGTGCCATCAGTGGGAACCCCGGGACTAGCGGCACAGATACGCAGTATTTT
NA,few,TRBV29-1,TRBJ1-1,CSVEAGHSNTEAFF,TGCAGCGTTGAAGCGGGACATTCGAACACTGAAGCTTTCTTT
TRBD1,NA,TRBV9,TRBJ2-3,CASSVQPGQGSPVFTDTQYF,TGTGCCAGCAGCGTGCAACCGGGACAGGGGTCCCCAGTCTTCACAGATACGCAGTATTTT
TRBD2,few,TRBV10-3,TRBJ2-5,CAISESRGGRETQYF,TGTGCCATCAGTGAATCGCGGGGGGGCCGGGAGACCCAGTACTTC
TRBD1,few,TRBV7-9,TRBJ1-2,CASSPQGRGGYTF,TGTGCCAGCAGTCCACAGGGGCGTGGCGGCTACACCTTC
TRBD1,NA,TRBV29-1,TRBJ2-1,CSVVEGGGYNEQFF,TGCAGCGTTGTAGAAGGGGGCGGTTACAATGAGCAGTTCTTC
NA,NA,TRBV5-4,TRBJ1-1,CASNRDRGSAEAFF,TGTGCCAGCAATAGGGACCGGGGGAGTGCTGAAGCTTTCTTT
NA,NA,TRBV6-1,TRBJ2-2,CASRDSSSLGELFF,TGTGCCAGCAGGGACAGTAGCAGCCTCGGGGAGCTGTTTTTT
TRBD1,NA,TRBV5-4,TRBJ1-1,CASSPDRVNTEAFF,TGTGCCAGCAGCCCCGACAGGGTGAACACTGAAGCTTTCTTT
TRBD1,NA,TRBV7-3,TRBJ1-6,CASSGPGTGGSPLHF,TGTGCCAGCAGCGGGCCCGGGACAGGGGGTTCACCCCTCCACTTT
TRBD2,few,TRBV28,TRBJ2-1,CASSLIAGVNEQFF,TGTGCCAGCAGTTTAATCGCGGGAGTCAATGAGCAGTTCTTC
NA,few,TRBV7-3,TRBJ2-1,CASNLNPAGSSYNEQFF,TGTGCCAGCAACCTAAACCCGGCGGGGAGCTCCTACAATGAGCAGTTCTTC
TRBD2,few,TRBV7-2,TRBJ2-1,CASSLVSGRAYNEQFF,TGTGCCAGCAGCTTAGTGAGCGGGAGGGCCTACAATGAGCAGTTCTTC
NA,few,TRBV5-1,TRBJ1-5,CASADGGLNQPQHF,TGCGCCAGCGCCGACGGAGGGCTCAATCAGCCCCAGCATTTT
TRBD1,NA,TRBV28,TRBJ1-2,CASRPGQAETGYTF,TGTGCCAGCCGCCCGGGACAGGCTGAAACTGGCTACACCTTC
TRBD2,NA,TRBV5-1,TRBJ2-2,CASSLVGLAGGLNTGELFF,TGCGCCAGCAGCTTGGTTGGACTAGCGGGGGGACTCAACACCGGGGAGCTGTTTTTT
TRBD2,NA,TRBV7-2,TRBJ2-3,CASSLRLLAGNTDTQYF,TGTGCCAGCAGCTTACGACTGCTAGCGGGAAACACAGATACGCAGTATTTT
TRBD1,NA,TRBV2,TRBJ1-2,CASRLSGQGERSYGYTF,TGTGCCAGCAGACTCTCGGGACAGGGGGAGCGGAGCTATGGCTACACCTTC
NA,few,TRBV28,TRBJ2-5,CASSLAETQYF,TGTGCCAGCAGTTTAGCGGAGACCCAGTACTTC
TRBD2,few,TRBV7-2,TRBJ2-2,CASSLDYIAGGELFF,TGTGCCAGCAGCTTAGATTATATAGCGGGAGGGGAGCTGTTTTTT
TRBD2,NA,TRBV9,TRBJ2-2,CASSITITSGPTTGELFF,TGTGCCAGCAGCATAACCATCACTAGCGGTCCAACAACCGGGGAGCTGTTTTTT
NA,NA,TRBV7-3,TRBJ1-2,CASSLRAGQDYGYTF,TGTGCCAGCAGCTTAAGGGCTGGACAAGACTATGGCTACACCTTC
TRBD1,few,TRBV5-6,TRBJ1-2,CASSFPTGTGPRGYTF,TGTGCCAGCAGCTTCCCAACTGGGACAGGCCCACGGGGCTACACCTTC
TRBD2,few,TRBV27,TRBJ2-1,CASSGLAEYSSYNEQFF,TGTGCCAGCAGTGGACTAGCGGAGTATAGCTCCTACAATGAGCAGTTCTTC
TRBD2,few,TRBV4-3,TRBJ2-3,CASSRTTTGLAVTDTQYF,TGCGCCAGCAGCCGTACCACCACGGGACTAGCGGTCACAGATACGCAGTATTTT
NA,few,TRBV28,TRBJ2-7,CATKTGTHPGQYF,TGTGCCACCAAGACCGGGACTCATCCGGGGCAGTACTTC
NA,NA,TRBV10-3,TRBJ2-7,CAISEGTDYEQYF,TGTGCCATCAGTGAGGGCACAGACTACGAGCAGTACTTC
TRBD2,few,TRBV19,TRBJ2-1,CASSNSGRARDEQFF,TGTGCCAGTAGTAACAGCGGGAGGGCCAGGGATGAGCAGTTCTTC
TRBD1,NA,TRBV7-9,TRBJ2-1,CASSLDRGAYNEQFF,TGTGCCAGCAGCTTAGACAGGGGAGCCTACAATGAGCAGTTCTTC
TRBD1,NA,TRBV5-1,TRBJ2-7,CASSSRDRGTSEQYF,TGCGCCAGCAGCTCAAGGGACAGGGGGACGAGCGAGCAGTACTTC
TRBD2,NA,TRBV28,TRBJ2-7,CASSDPGLAYGQYF,TGTGCCAGCAGTGATCCGGGACTAGCGTACGGGCAGTACTTC
TRBD1,NA,TRBV19,TRBJ1-1,CASSQGQEGENTEAFF,TGTGCCAGTAGTCAAGGACAGGAGGGGGAAAACACTGAAGCTTTCTTT
TRBD1,few,TRBV9,TRBJ2-6,CASSDRGLGANVLTF,TGTGCCAGCAGCGACAGGGGGCTTGGGGCCAACGTCCTGACTTTC
TRBD1,few,TRBV5-1,TRBJ1-2,CASSLRTGNYGYTF,TGCGCCAGCAGCTTGAGGACAGGGAACTATGGCTACACCTTC
TRBD2,NA,TRBV19,TRBJ2-3,CASTYSGRQFFTDTQYF,TGTGCCAGTACCTATAGCGGGAGGCAATTCTTCACAGATACGCAGTATTTT
NA,few,TRBV7-2,TRBJ1-2,CASSLAGRGPYGYTF,TGTGCCAGCAGCTTAGCGGGCAGGGGTCCCTATGGCTACACCTTC
TRBD1,few,TRBV5-4,TRBJ2-7,CASSLIQGASYEQYF,TGTGCCAGCAGCTTGATCCAGGGGGCTTCCTACGAGCAGTACTTC
NA,NA,TRBV7-3,TRBJ2-1,CASSLRSSPLYEQFF,TGTGCCAGCAGCTTACGGTCGAGCCCTCTTTATGAGCAGTTCTTC
NA,few,TRBV29-1,TRBJ1-2,CSVEGPRPYYGYTF,TGCAGCGTTGAGGGCCCTCGTCCCTACTATGGCTACACCTTC
TRBD1,few,TRBV7-3,TRBJ2-7,CASSPRPATGGNEQYF,TGTGCCAGCAGCCCACGTCCGGCGACAGGGGGAAACGAGCAGTACTTC
TRBD2,NA,TRBV4-3,TRBJ2-7,CASSQAERGHEQYF,TGCGCCAGCAGCCAAGCGGAGCGGGGTCACGAGCAGTACTTC
TRBD1,few,TRBV29-1,TRBJ2-7,CSVFPGTATYEQYF,TGCAGCGTTTTCCCCGGGACAGCGACCTACGAGCAGTACTTC
NA,NA,TRBV9,TRBJ2-2,CASSVGGANTGELFF,TGTGCCAGCAGCGTGGGCGGGGCGAACACCGGGGAGCTGTTTTTT
NA,NA,TRBV25-1,TRBJ2-7,CASSEFWRAYEQYF,TGTGCCAGCAGTGAATTTTGGAGGGCCTACGAGCAGTACTTC